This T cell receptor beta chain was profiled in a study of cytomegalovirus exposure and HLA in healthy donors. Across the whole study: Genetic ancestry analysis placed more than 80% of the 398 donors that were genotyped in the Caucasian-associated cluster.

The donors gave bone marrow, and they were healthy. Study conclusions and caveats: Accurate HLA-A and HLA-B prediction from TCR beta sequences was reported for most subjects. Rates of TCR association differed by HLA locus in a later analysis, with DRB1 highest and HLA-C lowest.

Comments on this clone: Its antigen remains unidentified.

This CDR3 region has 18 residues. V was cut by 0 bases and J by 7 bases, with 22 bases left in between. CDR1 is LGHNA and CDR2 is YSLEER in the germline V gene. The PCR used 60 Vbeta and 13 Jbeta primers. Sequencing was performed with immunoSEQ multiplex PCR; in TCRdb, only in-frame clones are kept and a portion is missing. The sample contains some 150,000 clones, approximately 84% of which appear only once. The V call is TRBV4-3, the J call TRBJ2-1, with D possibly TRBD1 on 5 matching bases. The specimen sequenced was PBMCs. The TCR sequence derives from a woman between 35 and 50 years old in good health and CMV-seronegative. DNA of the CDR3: TGCGCCAGCAGCCAAGAGTCCCCGCAAGCAGGGTCTGGGAATGAGCAGTTCTTC. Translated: CASSQESPQAGSGNEQFF.